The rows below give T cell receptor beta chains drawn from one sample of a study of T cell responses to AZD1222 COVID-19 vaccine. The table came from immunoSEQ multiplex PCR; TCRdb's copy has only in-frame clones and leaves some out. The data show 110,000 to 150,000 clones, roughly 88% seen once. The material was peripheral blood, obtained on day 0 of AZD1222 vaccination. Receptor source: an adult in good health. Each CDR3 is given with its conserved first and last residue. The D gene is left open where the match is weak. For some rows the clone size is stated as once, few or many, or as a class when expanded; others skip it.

cdr3_aa: CASSLEGRNYEQYF
cdr3_nt: TGTGCCAGCAGCTTGGAAGGGCGAAACTACGAGCAGTACTTC
clone_size: -
j_call: TRBJ2-7
v_call: TRBV5-4
d_call: -

cdr3_aa: CASSPGQGGSGNTIYF
cdr3_nt: TGTGCCAGCAGCCCTGGACAGGGAGGCTCTGGAAACACCATATATTTT
clone_size: -
j_call: TRBJ1-3
v_call: TRBV7-6
d_call: TRBD1

cdr3_aa: CASSLASTVYEQYF
cdr3_nt: TGTGCCAGCAGCTTAGCTTCGACAGTCTACGAGCAGTACTTC
clone_size: -
j_call: TRBJ2-7
v_call: TRBV11-2
d_call: -

cdr3_aa: CASSRGLASYEQYF
cdr3_nt: TGCGCCAGCAGCCGCGGACTAGCGAGCTACGAGCAGTACTTC
clone_size: -
j_call: TRBJ2-7
v_call: TRBV4-1
d_call: TRBD2

cdr3_aa: CASGRAGGEKLFF
cdr3_nt: TGTGCCAGCGGTAGGGCAGGGGGCGAAAAACTGTTTTTT
clone_size: -
j_call: TRBJ1-4
v_call: TRBV6-5
d_call: TRBD1

cdr3_aa: CASSLRAAEAFF
cdr3_nt: TGTGCCAGCAGCTTACGGGCCGCTGAAGCTTTCTTT
clone_size: -
j_call: TRBJ1-1
v_call: TRBV5-6
d_call: -

cdr3_aa: CASRKGEPEETQYF
cdr3_nt: TGTGCCAGCAGGAAAGGCGAACCGGAGGAGACCCAGTACTTC
clone_size: medium-sized
j_call: TRBJ2-5
v_call: TRBV5-4
d_call: -

cdr3_aa: CASSDTGTASTDTQYF
cdr3_nt: TGTGCCAGCAGCGACACCGGGACAGCATCTACAGATACGCAGTATTTT
clone_size: -
j_call: TRBJ2-3
v_call: TRBV5-6
d_call: TRBD1

cdr3_aa: CATSDSGQGFTDTQYF
cdr3_nt: TGTGCCACCAGTGATTCCGGACAGGGGTTCACAGATACGCAGTATTTT
clone_size: -
j_call: TRBJ2-3
v_call: TRBV24-1
d_call: TRBD1

cdr3_aa: CSVQPTSGDYSEQYF
cdr3_nt: TGCAGCGTCCAACCCACTAGCGGGGATTATAGTGAGCAGTACTTC
clone_size: -
j_call: TRBJ2-7
v_call: TRBV29-1
d_call: TRBD2

cdr3_aa: CAFRDKDLAYEQYF
cdr3_nt: TGTGCCTTCCGGGACAAAGACCTTGCCTACGAGCAGTACTTC
clone_size: -
j_call: TRBJ2-7
v_call: TRBV30
d_call: -

cdr3_aa: CASSTGVSVYYGYTF
cdr3_nt: TGTGCCAGTTCGACAGGGGTGTCCGTTTACTATGGCTACACCTTC
clone_size: -
j_call: TRBJ1-2
v_call: TRBV9
d_call: TRBD1

cdr3_aa: CASSPLGTGGELFF
cdr3_nt: TGTGCCAGCAGCCCTCTAGGGACAGGGGGGGAGCTGTTTTTT
clone_size: -
j_call: TRBJ2-2
v_call: TRBV7-2
d_call: TRBD1

cdr3_aa: CSAPGQDTGELFF
cdr3_nt: TGCAGCGCACCGGGACAGGACACCGGGGAGCTGTTTTTT
clone_size: -
j_call: TRBJ2-2
v_call: TRBV29-1
d_call: TRBD1

cdr3_aa: CASRVGDGYTF
cdr3_nt: TGTGCCAGCAGGGTAGGAGATGGCTACACCTTC
clone_size: once
j_call: TRBJ1-2
v_call: TRBV2
d_call: -

cdr3_aa: CASSFSSDTQYF
cdr3_nt: TGTGCCAGCAGTTTTAGTTCAGATACGCAGTATTTT
clone_size: -
j_call: TRBJ2-3
v_call: TRBV12-3/TRBV12-4
d_call: -

cdr3_aa: CASTGPGGLTEAFF
cdr3_nt: TGTGCCAGCACGGGGCCAGGGGGCCTCACTGAAGCTTTCTTT
clone_size: -
j_call: TRBJ1-1
v_call: TRBV18
d_call: TRBD1

cdr3_aa: CASSYSGRGERYEQYF
cdr3_nt: TGTGCCAGCAGTTACTCAGGCAGGGGAGAACGGTACGAGCAGTACTTC
clone_size: -
j_call: TRBJ2-7
v_call: TRBV6-5
d_call: -

cdr3_aa: CASTRTSGLYNEQFF
cdr3_nt: TGTGCCAGTACCCGAACTAGCGGTCTCTACAATGAGCAGTTCTTC
clone_size: -
j_call: TRBJ2-1
v_call: TRBV19
d_call: TRBD2

cdr3_aa: CASSPEGAGGPADTQYF
cdr3_nt: TGTGCCAGTAGTCCCGAAGGAGCGGGAGGGCCGGCAGATACGCAGTATTTT
clone_size: -
j_call: TRBJ2-3
v_call: TRBV19
d_call: TRBD2

cdr3_aa: CARPKEGPLSYEQYF
cdr3_nt: TGTGCCAGACCTAAAGAGGGGCCTCTGTCCTACGAGCAGTACTTC
clone_size: -
j_call: TRBJ2-7
v_call: TRBV6-5
d_call: -

cdr3_aa: CASSDAAGRGSTDTQYF
cdr3_nt: TGTGCCAGCAGCGACGCGGCCGGAAGGGGCAGCACAGATACGCAGTATTTT
clone_size: -
j_call: TRBJ2-3
v_call: TRBV13
d_call: -

cdr3_aa: CASSRTGAGQPQHF
cdr3_nt: TGTGCCAGCTCGCGTACAGGGGCGGGTCAGCCCCAGCATTTT
clone_size: -
j_call: TRBJ1-5
v_call: TRBV18
d_call: TRBD1

cdr3_aa: CASSFSDTGNTIYF
cdr3_nt: TGTGCCAGCAGCTTCTCTGATACTGGAAACACCATATATTTT
clone_size: once
j_call: TRBJ1-3
v_call: TRBV7-2
d_call: -

cdr3_aa: CSATSKGGAFF
cdr3_nt: TGCAGTGCTACAAGTAAGGGAGGAGCTTTCTTT
clone_size: -
j_call: TRBJ1-1
v_call: TRBV20-1
d_call: -

cdr3_aa: CASSRFGGEYQPQHF
cdr3_nt: TGTGCCAGCAGCCGGTTTGGGGGAGAGTACCAGCCCCAGCATTTT
clone_size: -
j_call: TRBJ1-5
v_call: TRBV5-5
d_call: -

cdr3_aa: CASRFKPGGYYGYTF
cdr3_nt: TGTGCCAGCAGATTTAAACCAGGGGGCTACTATGGCTACACCTTC
clone_size: few
j_call: TRBJ1-2
v_call: TRBV27
d_call: TRBD1